Below, 25 T cell receptor beta chains from the same sample are listed, as sequenced in a study of radiotherapy plus CTLA-4 blockade in lung cancer. Using immunoSEQ multiplex PCR, the repertoire was profiled, and TCRdb retains in-frame clones only, with some absent. The table shows fewer than 55,000 clones, with roughly 80% occurring only once. The source was peripheral blood, collected from a patient treated with radiotherapy plus ipilimumab. The receptor set was obtained from a human donor with non-small cell lung cancer whose response to radiotherapy plus ipilimumab could not be evaluated.

V usage is TRBV10-3 and J usage is TRBJ2-7; 8 bases fit TRBD2. CDR1 ENHRY and CDR2 SYGVKD come from the germline V gene. This CDR3 has 14 residues. V lost 0 bases to trimming and J lost 4 bases; unmatched junction nucleotides: 2. The CDR3 here is CAISESSGGYEQYF. CDR3 DNA sequence: TGTGCCATCAGTGAGTCGAGCGGGGGTTACGAGCAGTACTTC.

This rearrangement joins TRBV11-3 to TRBJ2-7, with D possibly matching TRBD2 (6 bases). The V gene lost 1 base and the J gene lost 2 bases, with 18 bases spanning the gap. This CDR3 is built from 17 residues. CDR1 and CDR2 from the germline V gene are SGHNT and YENEEA. CDR3 in DNA: TGTGCCAGCAGCTTAGGGTTTGGGGGGAGCACCCCCTACGAGCAGTACTTC. Translating it yields CASSLGFGGSTPYEQYF.

The J gene is TRBJ1-1, the V gene TRBV6-5; D gene uncertain. The CDR3 has 12 amino acids. Germline loops: CDR1 MNHEY, CDR2 SVGAGI. The V gene lost 5 bases and the J gene lost 1 base, with 5 bases spanning the gap. Here the CDR3 DNA reads TGTGCCAGCAGTCCTAAGAACACTGAAGCTTTCTTT. Translating gives CASSPKNTEAFF.

This chain joins TRBV9 and TRBJ1-6; 8 nucleotides line up with TRBD1. The trim removed 4 bases at V and 10 bases at J, leaving 7 bases unmatched. From germline, CDR1 is SGDLS and CDR2 YYNGEE. The CDR3 runs to 14 residues. CDR3 coding DNA: TGTGCCAGCAGCCCCAGACAGGGGCAGTCACCCCTCCACTTT. This translates into CASSPRQGQSPLHF.

The chain couples TRBV5-6 to TRBJ2-5, with 7 positions matching TRBD2. The DNA end is more similar to TRBJ2-7, so the J call may be wrong. The length of the CDR3 is 17 residues. Looked up from germline, CDR1 is SGHDT and CDR2 is YYEEEE. CDR3 bases: TGTGCCAGCAGCTGGGGTGGAAACGGGAGGAGGACCTACGAGCAGTACTTC. It translates to CASSWGGNGRRTYEQYF.

The chain joins TRBV2 to TRBJ2-5; 9 bases line up with TRBD2. The CDR3 covers 14 residues. The germline CDR1 and CDR2 sequences are SNHLY and FYNNEI. J gave up 5 bases and V 7 bases, and 8 bases lay outside the gene matches. The CDR3 here is CASIAGGREETQYF. The CDR3 DNA sequence: TGTGCCAGCATCGCGGGGGGGAGGGAGGAGACCCAGTACTTC. Complete variable domain (other parts from reference TRBV2 and TRBJ2-5): EPEVTQTPSHQVTQMGQEVILRCVPISNHLYFYWYRQILGQKVEFLVSFYNNEISEKSEIFDDQFSVERPDGSNFTLKIRSTKLEDSAMYFCASIAGGREETQYFGPGTRLLVL.

CDR3 bases: TGTGCCAGCAGCTCCGGGGTGGGGTACGAGCAGTACTTC. It specifies CASSSGVGYEQYF. This rearrangement joins TRBV7-3 to TRBJ2-7, with D maybe TRBD2 (5 bases). Per the germline V gene, CDR1 is SGHTA and CDR2 is FQGTGA. Trimming removed 4 bases from V and 4 bases from J, with 11 bases in between. The CDR3 is made up of 13 amino acids.

The chain is built from TRBV7-2 and TRBJ2-7; 8 bases are a match to TRBD2. With 4 bases clipped from V and 2 bases from J, the junction kept 7 bases outside the gene matches. This CDR3 is built from 15 residues. Germline loops: CDR1 SGHTA, CDR2 FQGNSA. The CDR3 bases are TGTGCCAGCAGCTCCGCCGGGACTAGTGCCTACGAGCAGTACTTC. As protein: CASSSAGTSAYEQYF.

The chain recombines TRBV7-2 with TRBJ2-3; 8 bases line up with TRBD2. The CDR3 sequence is 17 residues long. CDR1 is SGHTA, CDR2 FQGNSA, per germline. J was trimmed by 0 bases and V by 6 bases; bases with no gene match: 11. The CDR3 nucleotides read TGTGCCAGCAGGAACCCGGGACTAGAGAAGAGCACAGATACGCAGTATTTT. It codes for CASRNPGLEKSTDTQYF.

This rearrangement joins TRBV4-1 to TRBJ1-1; TRBD1 matches at 7 bases. The CDR3 length is 13 residues. Germline V gene data show CDR1 as MGHRA and CDR2 as YSYEKL. V shed 6 bases and J 1 base; nucleotides not matched to a gene: 2. The CDR3 region has the DNA TGCGCCAGCAGGCGGACAGGGAACACTGAAGCTTTCTTT. It encodes CASRRTGNTEAFF.

The rearrangement uses TRBV5-1 and TRBJ1-3, with D unclear. CDR1 and CDR2 from the germline V gene are SGHRS and YFSETQ. The V and J ends lost 2 bases and 3 bases respectively, with 6 bases between them. The CDR3 contains 13 residues. The CDR3 DNA reads as TGCGCCAGCAGCTTATCAGGTGGAAACACCATATATTTT. Protein sequence: CASSLSGGNTIYF.

This chain uses TRBV5-1 with TRBJ2-3; 15 bases agree with TRBD2. CDR3 length equals 15 residues. The V segment lost 2 bases and the J segment 6 bases; nucleotides outside the gene matches: 1. Per germline, CDR1 SGHRS and CDR2 YFSETQ. The CDR3 DNA reads as TGCGCCAGCAGCTTCGGGACTAGCGGGGGGGATACGCAGTATTTT. It codes for CASSFGTSGGDTQYF. Together with reference TRBV5-1 and TRBJ2-3, the CDR3 gives the full variable domain: KAGVTQTPRYLIKTRGQQVTLSCSPISGHRSVSWYQQTPGQGLQFLFEYFSETQRNKGNFPGRFSGRQFSNSRSEMNVSTLELGDSALYLCASSFGTSGGDTQYFGPGTRLTVL.

This clone was observed a few times. This sequence joins TRBV4-1 and TRBJ2-5, with D perhaps TRBD1 (5 bases). The V gene lost 1 base and the J gene lost 5 bases, with 14 bases spanning the gap. This CDR3 region has 15 residues. CDR1 is MGHRA, CDR2 YSYEKL, per germline. CDR3 in amino acids: CASSQVPTERETQYF. Written as DNA, the CDR3 is TGCGCCAGCAGCCAAGTGCCGACAGAAAGGGAGACCCAGTACTTC.

The chain joins TRBV5-5 to TRBJ2-7; possibly TRBD2 for D (7 bases). Germline values: CDR1 SGHKS, CDR2 YYEKEE (reference sequence). The V end was cut by 5 bases, the J end by 7 bases, with 13 bases between. The CDR3 has 12 residues. CDR3 loop: CASRRGEGEQYF. CDR3 DNA sequence: TGTGCCAGCAGGAGGGGGGAGGGAGAGCAGTACTTC.

In this sample, this clone turned up once. The rearrangement uses TRBV27 and TRBJ2-7; TRBD2 aligns across 12 bases. The CDR3 is made up of 14 amino acids. The germline CDR1 and CDR2 sequences are MNHEY and SMNVEV (reference sequence). V lost 8 bases, J lost 3 bases, and 5 bases stayed unmatched. CDR3 in amino acids: CASRLAGGVYEQYF. Here the CDR3 DNA reads TGTGCCAGCCGGCTAGCGGGGGGGGTCTACGAGCAGTACTTC.

The chain carries TRBV9 and TRBJ2-2; possible D gene TRBD1, 5 bases. The CDR3 totals 16 residues. Germline V gene lookup returns CDR1 SGDLS and CDR2 YYNGEE. The ends were cut back, 4 bases at V and 5 bases at J, with 18 bases in the middle. For the CDR3, the DNA is TGTGCCAGCAGCAGAGCAGAGACAGTCCTTACCGGGGAGCTGTTTTTT. Its protein is CASSRAETVLTGELFF.

Only a few counts were recorded for this clone. The chain carries TRBV6-5 and TRBJ2-1, with 7 bases identical to TRBD1. V shed 5 bases, J shed 0 bases, and the junction held 4 bases outside the gene matches. The CDR3 is 15 amino acids. Germline V lookup: CDR1 MNHEY, CDR2 SVGAGI. CDR3 sequence reads: CASSLQGSSYNEQFF. The CDR3 DNA follows: TGTGCCAGCAGTCTACAGGGGAGCTCCTACAATGAGCAGTTCTTC.

The genes are TRBV28 and TRBJ2-3, with TRBD2 identical over 14 bases. The length of the CDR3 is 18 residues. Per the germline V gene, CDR1 is MDHEN and CDR2 is SYDVKM. Trimming removed 6 bases from V and 1 base from J; junction bases left unmatched: 9. The CDR3 sequence: CASRDSGTSGSGTDTQYF. The CDR3 DNA reads TGTGCCAGCAGAGACTCCGGGACTAGCGGGAGTGGCACAGATACGCAGTATTTT.

The chain recombines TRBV6-5 with TRBJ1-2; D is unclear. The CDR3 spans 14 residues. CDR1 is MNHEY and CDR2 is SVGAGI in the germline V gene. Between the trimmed V and J ends, which lost 0 bases and 7 bases, there was a span of 12 bases. The CDR3 is CASSYSTAGSGYTF. In nucleotides, the CDR3 is TGTGCCAGCAGTTACTCGACGGCTGGGAGTGGCTACACCTTC.

This clone was found a few times. The chain employs TRBV27 and TRBJ2-3, with 8 bases fitting TRBD1. In germline, CDR1 is MNHEY, CDR2 SMNVEV (reference sequence). This CDR3 contains 17 residues. Trimming at V came to 7 bases and at J to 1 base, leaving 13 bases not matched to a gene. The CDR3 DNA follows: TGTGCCAGCAAGAGGGGGCTCCGGGACAGGCGCACAGATACGCAGTATTTT. This codes for CASKRGLRDRRTDTQYF.

The chain couples TRBV30 to TRBJ2-3, with D possibly being TRBD1 (6 bases). Germline CDR1 and CDR2: GTSNPN and SVGIG (reference sequence). Trimming took 3 bases from V and 7 from J, leaving 17 bases between them. CDR3 length equals 14 residues. The CDR3 loop is CAWSALRGGNTQYF. In nucleotides, the CDR3 is TGTGCCTGGAGCGCGTTACGAGGGGGAAATACGCAGTATTTT. The whole variable domain, remainder taken from reference TRBV30 and TRBJ2-3, is SQTIHQWPATLVQPVGSPLSLECTVEGTSNPNLYWYRQAAGRGLQLLFYSVGIGQISSEVPQNLSASRPQDRQFILSSKKLLLSDSGFYLCAWSALRGGNTQYFGPGTRLTVL.

The rearrangement links TRBV27 to TRBJ1-5; tentatively, D is TRBD1 (5 bases). Germline loops: CDR1 MNHEY, CDR2 SMNVEV (reference sequence). CDR3 size: 14 residues. Trimming took off 2 bases at V and 4 bases at J, with 9 bases between the two ends. CDR3: CASSLRGSNQPQHF. DNA of the CDR3: TGTGCCAGCAGTTTACGGGGGTCGAATCAGCCCCAGCATTTT.

This chain connects TRBV9 to TRBJ1-5, with D hard to call. The CDR3 extends over 15 amino acids. Germline V lookup: CDR1 SGDLS, CDR2 YYNGEE. V was pared by 1 base and J by 6 bases, with 14 bases between. The CDR3, as DNA: TGTGCCAGCAGCGTAAGTTCGGGAACCCGTCAGCCCCAGCATTTT. Its protein is CASSVSSGTRQPQHF.

The chain links TRBV7-8 to TRBJ1-1; a weak D match, TRBD1 (6 bases). The V end lost 4 bases, the J end lost 2 bases, and 17 bases lay between the germline ends. Germline-derived CDR1 and CDR2 are SGHVS and FQNEAQ. The CDR3 is 16 residues long. DNA of the CDR3: TGTGCCAGCAGCTCCAGACGCAGGGGCTTCAACACTGAAGCTTTCTTT. Translated, it gives CASSSRRRGFNTEAFF.

V and J are TRBV16 and TRBJ2-2, with TRBD1 matching 7 bases. V dropped 0 bases and J dropped 5; count of bases not matched to a gene: 6. Per germline, CDR1 KGHSY and CDR2 FQNENV. This CDR3 contains 16 residues. The CDR3 nucleotides are TGTGCCAGCAGCCAATCCGCGGCAGGGGGAACCGGGGAGCTGTTTTTT. This codes for CASSQSAAGGTGELFF. The variable domain in full, with the rest retrieved from reference TRBV16 and TRBJ2-2, is GEEVAQTPKHLVRGEGQKAKLYCAPIKGHSYVFWYQQVLKNEFKFLISFQNENVFDETGMPKERFSAKCLPNSPCSLEIQATKLEDSAVYFCASSQSAAGGTGELFFGEGSRLTVL.